The 18 T cell receptor beta chains presented below share a single source sample, sequenced in a study of blood T cell repertoires in COVID-19. Here immunoSEQ multiplex PCR was the method, and the copy in TCRdb shows in-frame clones only, minus some. The repertoire consists of some 80,000 clones, with roughly four fifths occurring once and the leading ten covering approximately 8.8%. The sequencing sample was made of peripheral blood. Every receptor here comes from a human donor in a cohort sampled during active COVID-19.

This chain connects TRBV28 to TRBJ1-2; D possibly corresponds to TRBD1 (6 bases). Germline V gene data show CDR1 as MDHEN and CDR2 as SYDVKM. V was cut by 9 bases and J by 1 base, with 12 bases left in between. The CDR3 totals 13 residues. This chain's CDR3 is CARGAEVNYGYTF. Written as DNA, the CDR3 is TGTGCCAGGGGGGCCGAGGTTAACTATGGCTACACCTTC.

The chain couples TRBV7-3 to TRBJ2-2, with D tentatively TRBD2 (5 bases). In germline, CDR1 is SGHTA, CDR2 FQGTGA. V was cut by 1 base and J by 5 bases, with 17 bases left in between. This CDR3 comprises 17 residues. The CDR3 DNA sequence: TGTGCCAGCAGCTTAAGTAGGCCGGGATCGGCAACCGGGGAGCTGTTTTTT. Encoded protein: CASSLSRPGSATGELFF.

J is TRBJ2-1 and V is TRBV7-9, with D tentatively TRBD2 (6 bases). This CDR3 has 16 residues. V lost 0 bases, J lost 8 bases, and 17 bases lay in between. The germline gives CDR1 SEHNR, CDR2 FQNEAQ (reference sequence). CDR3 bases: TGTGCCAGCAGCTTAGCTCGACTAGTAGATTCCGATGAGCAGTTCTTC. It yields the protein CASSLARLVDSDEQFF.

The genes are TRBV7-9 and TRBJ2-3, with 7 bases identical to TRBD1. The germline V gene encodes CDR1 SEHNR and CDR2 FQNEAQ (reference sequence). Trimming at V came to 5 bases and at J to 4 bases, leaving 9 bases not matched to a gene. This CDR3 contains 15 residues. DNA for the CDR3: TGTGCCAGCAGCCTAGTCGGGACAGCCGCAGATACGCAGTATTTT. This encodes CASSLVGTAADTQYF.

The chain is built from TRBV6-5 and TRBJ1-1, with 9 bases matching TRBD1. CDR1 and CDR2 (germline): MNHEY, SVGAGI. The CDR3 runs to 14 residues. V gave up 5 bases and J gave up 6 bases; unmatched junction bases: 7. The CDR3 DNA is TGTGCCAGCAGTCGACCACAGGGGGCGTCTGAAGCTTTCTTT. Residues: CASSRPQGASEAFF.

The rearrangement links TRBV9 to TRBJ2-1; TRBD1 agrees at 10 bases. The CDR3 is 14 amino acids. Per germline, CDR1 SGDLS and CDR2 YYNGEE. With V trimmed by 0 bases and J by 9 bases, 3 bases remained unmatched. The CDR3 sequence is CASSVGGQGGEQFF. The CDR3 nucleotides read TGTGCCAGCAGCGTAGGAGGACAGGGGGGTGAGCAGTTCTTC.

CDR3 residues: CASSYPDRAGGELFF. In DNA form, the CDR3 reads TGTGCCAGCAGCTACCCGGACAGGGCGGGCGGGGAGCTGTTTTTT. V gene TRBV5-6 combines with J gene TRBJ2-2; 8 positions agree with TRBD1. Trimming removed 3 bases from V and 7 bases from J; junction bases left unmatched: 8. CDR1 is SGHDT and CDR2 is YYEEEE in the germline V gene. The CDR3 runs to 15 residues.

In its sample, this clone was seen once. DNA of the CDR3: TGTGCCAGTAGCAGCGGGGGAGCCTACGAGCAGTACTTC. Protein: CASSSGGAYEQYF. This rearrangement joins TRBV19 to TRBJ2-7; TRBD2 aligns across 8 bases. Trimming removed 6 bases from V and 2 bases from J; junction bases left unmatched: 3. The CDR3 is 13 residues long. Germline V gene sequence: CDR1 LNHDA, CDR2 SQIVND (reference sequence).

This clone is a singleton in its sample. V is TRBV27 and J is TRBJ1-3; unclear D gene. The V gene lost 8 bases and the J gene lost 0 bases, with 17 bases spanning the gap. CDR1 and CDR2 from the germline V gene are MNHEY and SMNVEV (reference sequence). This CDR3 contains 16 residues. CDR3 sequence (DNA): TGTGCCAGCCACAGAGACGAGGGCTACTCTGGAAACACCATATATTTT. Amino acids: CASHRDEGYSGNTIYF.

The J gene is TRBJ2-3, the V gene TRBV11-3; D ambiguous. There are 12 residues in the CDR3. Deletions cut 2 bases from V and 5 bases from J, with 5 bases between. Per the germline V gene, CDR1 is SGHNT and CDR2 is YENEEA. DNA for the CDR3: TGTGCCAGCAGCTTACGGGTAGATACGCAGTATTTT. It encodes CASSLRVDTQYF.

The rearrangement links TRBV6-5 to TRBJ1-1; D possibly corresponds to TRBD1 (5 bases). CDR3 length: 15 amino acids. Trimming shortened V by 6 bases and J by 0 bases, and 14 bases separated the two germline ends. The V gene's germline CDR1 is MNHEY and CDR2 SVGAGI. The CDR3 is CASRTPGWVNTEAFF. The CDR3 nucleotides are TGTGCCAGCAGAACCCCAGGGTGGGTGAACACTGAAGCTTTCTTT.

The CDR3 coding sequence is TGTGCCAGCTCACCGCAGACTGCCGGGACAGGGATTGGGTATGAAAAACTGTTTTTT. Its translation: CASSPQTAGTGIGYEKLFF. The chain carries TRBV18 and TRBJ1-4, with TRBD1 matching 9 bases. Germline assignment: CDR1 KGHSH and CDR2 LQKENI. With 3 bases clipped from V and 6 bases from J, the junction kept 17 bases outside the gene matches. The CDR3 spans 19 residues.

The chain has TRBV19 and TRBJ1-2; no firm D call. The CDR3 has 12 residues. CDR1 and CDR2 (germline): LNHDA, SQIVND (reference sequence). Trimming left V 3 bases short and J 5 bases short, with 7 bases between. CDR3 sequence: CASSIGDYGYTF. Here the CDR3 DNA reads TGTGCCAGTAGTATCGGTGATTATGGCTACACCTTC.

The genes are TRBV5-1 and TRBJ1-1; D call uncertain. The CDR3 covers 13 residues. Trimming left V 2 bases short and J 1 base short, with 6 bases between. The germline V gene has CDR1 SGHRS and CDR2 YFSETQ. The chain's CDR3 is CASSFGGNTEAFF. DNA of the CDR3: TGCGCCAGCAGCTTCGGTGGGAACACTGAAGCTTTCTTT.

This chain uses TRBV5-1 with TRBJ2-1; the match to TRBD2 covers 7 bases. The germline V gene has CDR1 SGHRS and CDR2 YFSETQ. This CDR3 has 13 residues. After removal of 0 bases from V and 6 bases from J, the junction contained 0 bases not matched to a gene. The CDR3 coding sequence is TGCGCCAGCAGCTTGGCGGGGGGCAATGAGCAGTTCTTC. Amino acids: CASSLAGGNEQFF.

The J gene is TRBJ1-1, the V gene TRBV6-2 or TRBV6-3; perhaps TRBD1 as D (5 bases). Trimming took off 5 bases at V and 7 bases at J, with 17 bases between the two ends. Germline V lookup: CDR1 MNHEY, CDR2 SVGEGT. The CDR3 loop spans 14 amino acids. For the CDR3, the DNA is TGTGCCAGCAGTCGGCTACAGGAGGGTAGTGAAGCTTTCTTT. Residues: CASSRLQEGSEAFF.

The J gene is TRBJ1-2, the V gene TRBV19, with D possibly matching TRBD1 (5 bases). This CDR3 has 12 residues. The germline V and J ends were trimmed by 10 bases and 4 bases, with 13 bases remaining between them. CDR1 LNHDA and CDR2 SQIVND come from the germline V gene (reference sequence). CDR3 amino acids: CATEAGGYGYTF. CDR3 nucleotide sequence: TGTGCCACCGAAGCGGGGGGCTATGGCTACACCTTC. Drawing the rest from reference TRBV19 and TRBJ1-2, the complete variable domain is DGGITQSPKYLFRKEGQNVTLSCEQNLNHDAMYWYRQDPGQGLRLIYYSQIVNDFQKGDIAEGYSVSREKKESFPLTVTSAQKNPTAFYLCATEAGGYGYTFGSGTRLTVV.

This clone was found once. The chain recombines TRBV5-1 with TRBJ2-1; tentatively, D is TRBD1 (5 bases). Germline V gene data show CDR1 as SGHRS and CDR2 as YFSETQ. CDR3 length: 17 residues. The V and J ends lost 3 bases and 3 bases respectively, with 19 bases between them. In DNA form, the CDR3 reads TGCGCCAGCAGCTCGGCTATGGGGCTATCTCACTACAATGAGCAGTTCTTC. This sequence encodes CASSSAMGLSHYNEQFF.